What follows is one T cell receptor beta chain and its context. Its antigen is currently unknown. These data belong to a study of siplizumab effects on memory and regulatory T cells. General study results and limits: Assignment of a naive or memory phenotype failed for roughly 80-95% of the proliferating CD4+ or CD8+ clones. The study found that mappable alloreactive CD4+ clones averaged around 69% Treg-derived with siplizumab and approximately 27% in controls.

Germline V gene data show CDR1 as SGHDN and CDR2 as FVKESK. This CDR3 has 15 amino acids. Trimming pared 1 base from V and 4 bases from J, leaving 10 bases between. Profiled with immunoSEQ multiplex PCR; TCRdb holds only in-frame clones, not every one. The sample lists some 1,000 clones, roughly 70% seen once, with more than 45% in the top ten. The sequenced sample consisted of TEMRA CD8+ T cells sorted from blood. Subset here: unstimulated CD8+ CD45RA+ effector memory T cells. The rearrangement links TRBV14 to TRBJ1-4; perhaps TRBD1 as D (5 bases). The sequence derives from a human donor in good health. The CDR3 coding sequence is TGTGCCAGCAGCCAAGTAAGGGGCGTTAATGAAAAACTGTTTTTT. This translates into CASSQVRGVNEKLFF.